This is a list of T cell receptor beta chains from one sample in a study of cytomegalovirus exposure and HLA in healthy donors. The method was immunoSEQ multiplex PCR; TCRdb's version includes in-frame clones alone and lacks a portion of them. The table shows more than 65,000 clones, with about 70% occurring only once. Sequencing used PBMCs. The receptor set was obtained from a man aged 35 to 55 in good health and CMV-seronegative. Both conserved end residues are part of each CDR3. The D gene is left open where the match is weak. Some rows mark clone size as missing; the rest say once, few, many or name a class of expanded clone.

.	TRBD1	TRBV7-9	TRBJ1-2	CASSPGTGTHGYTF	TGTGCCAGCAGCCCCGGGACAGGGACCCATGGCTACACCTTC
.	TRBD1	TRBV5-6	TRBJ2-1	CASSLSGDRYNEQFF	TGTGCCAGCAGCTTGTCCGGGGACAGATATAATGAGCAGTTCTTC
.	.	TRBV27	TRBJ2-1	CASSFPTGNEQFF	TGTGCCAGCAGTTTTCCTACGGGGAATGAGCAGTTCTTC
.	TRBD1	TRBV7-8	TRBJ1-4	CASSQIQGASTNEKLFF	TGTGCCAGCAGCCAAATACAGGGGGCGTCAACTAATGAAAAACTGTTTTTT
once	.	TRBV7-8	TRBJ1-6	CASSFQSGTQNSPLHF	TGTGCCAGCAGCTTTCAATCCGGGACACAAAATTCACCCCTCCACTTT
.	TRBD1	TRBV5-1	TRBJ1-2	CASSSGQVYGYTF	TGCGCCAGCAGCTCCGGACAGGTCTATGGCTACACCTTC
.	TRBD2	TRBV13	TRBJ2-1	CASSSLARGYNEQFF	TGTGCCAGCAGCTCACTAGCGCGGGGGTACAATGAGCAGTTCTTC
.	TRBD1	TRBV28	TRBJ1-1	CASSLPGGTEAFF	TGTGCCAGCAGCCTCCCAGGGGGCACTGAAGCTTTCTTT
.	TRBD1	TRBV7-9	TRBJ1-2	CASSFGQGNDYGYTF	TGTGCCAGCAGCTTCGGACAGGGGAATGACTATGGCTACACCTTC
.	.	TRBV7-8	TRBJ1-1	CASSFPRGGVNTEAFF	TGTGCCAGCAGCTTTCCCCGGGGTGGCGTGAACACTGAAGCTTTCTTT
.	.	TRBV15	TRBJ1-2	CATSRGPLEGYTF	TGTGCCACCAGCCGCGGCCCCTTAGAAGGCTACACCTTC
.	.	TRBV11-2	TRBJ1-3	CASSLVLRGNTIYF	TGTGCCAGCAGCTTAGTCCTTCGGGGAAACACCATATATTTT
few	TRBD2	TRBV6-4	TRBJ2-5	CASSPSGGGQETQYF	TGTGCCAGCAGCCCTAGCGGGGGGGGACAAGAGACCCAGTACTTC
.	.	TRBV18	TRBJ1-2	CASSPAEYGYTF	TGTGCCAGCTCACCGGCGGAGTATGGCTACACCTTC
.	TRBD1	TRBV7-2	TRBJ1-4	CASSHIRTGVGKLFF	TGTGCCAGCAGCCACATCCGGACAGGGGTGGGGAAACTGTTTTTT
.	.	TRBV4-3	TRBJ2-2	CASSQGRVANTGELFF	TGCGCCAGCAGCCAAGGGAGGGTCGCGAACACCGGGGAGCTGTTTTTT
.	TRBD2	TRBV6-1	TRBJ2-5	CASSEGIAGTGGTQYF	TGTGCCAGCAGTGAAGGGATAGCGGGGACGGGGGGGACCCAGTACTTC
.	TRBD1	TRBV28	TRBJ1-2	CASNIDRESYGYTF	TGTGCCAGCAACATCGACAGGGAGTCCTATGGCTACACCTTC
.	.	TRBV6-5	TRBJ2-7	CASSYSYTGYYEQYF	TGTGCCAGCAGTTACTCATACACGGGATACTACGAGCAGTACTTC
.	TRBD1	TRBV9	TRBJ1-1	CASTNDRGSNTEAFF	TGTGCCAGCACGAATGACAGGGGCAGCAACACTGAAGCTTTCTTT
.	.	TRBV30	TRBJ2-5	CAWTLGGGETQYF	TGTGCCTGGACTTTGGGAGGGGGTGAGACCCAGTACTTC
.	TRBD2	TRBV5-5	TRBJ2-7	CASSLGPGGMVHEQYF	TGTGCCAGCAGCTTGGGGCCGGGAGGGATGGTCCACGAGCAGTACTTC
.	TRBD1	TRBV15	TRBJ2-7	CATSRGDRATYEQYF	TGTGCCACCAGCAGAGGAGACAGGGCCACCTACGAGCAGTACTTC
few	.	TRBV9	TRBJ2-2	CASSVVFRTLLLPGELFF	TGTGCCAGCAGCGTAGTCTTTCGGACTCTTTTGTTGCCCGGGGAGCTGTTTTTT
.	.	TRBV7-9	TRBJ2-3	CASRGGALTITDTQYF	TGTGCTAGCAGGGGTGGGGCCCTAACCATCACAGATACGCAGTATTTT
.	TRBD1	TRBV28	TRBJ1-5	CASSGDRGREEQPQHF	TGTGCCAGCAGTGGAGACAGGGGGCGCGAAGAGCAGCCCCAGCATTTT
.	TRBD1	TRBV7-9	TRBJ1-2	CASSSTGGGYTF	TGTGCCAGCAGCTCGACAGGGGGTGGCTACACCTTC
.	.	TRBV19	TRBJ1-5	CASSSEGDQPQHF	TGTGCCAGTAGTTCGGAAGGGGATCAGCCCCAGCATTTT
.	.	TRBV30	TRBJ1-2	CAWSEIGGTAYGYTF	TGTGCCTGGAGCGAAATCGGGGGAACCGCCTATGGCTACACCTTC
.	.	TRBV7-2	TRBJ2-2	CASSLVATNTGELFF	TGTGCCAGCAGCTTGGTGGCCACGAACACCGGGGAGCTGTTTTTT
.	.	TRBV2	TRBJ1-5	CASHARDAQPQHF	TGTGCCAGCCATGCCAGGGATGCTCAGCCCCAGCATTTT
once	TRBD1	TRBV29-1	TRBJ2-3	CSVGTGSLTDTQYF	TGCAGCGTGGGGACAGGGTCTCTCACAGATACGCAGTATTTT
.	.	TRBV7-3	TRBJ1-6	CASSTTNNSPLHF	TGTGCCAGCAGCACGACAAATAATTCACCCCTCCACTTT
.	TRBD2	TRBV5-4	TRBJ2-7	CASRRTSGGNSYEQYF	TGTGCCAGCAGACGGACTAGCGGGGGAAACTCCTACGAGCAGTACTTC
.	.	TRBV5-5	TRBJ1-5	CASSFDWGSNQPQHF	TGTGCCAGCAGCTTCGATTGGGGCAGCAATCAGCCCCAGCATTTT
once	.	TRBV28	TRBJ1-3	CASVSSGNTIYF	TGTGCCAGCGTCAGCTCTGGAAACACCATATATTTT
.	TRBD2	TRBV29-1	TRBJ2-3	CSVSRGLAGGYFTDTQYF	TGCAGCGTATCCAGGGGGCTAGCGGGGGGTTACTTCACAGATACGCAGTATTTT
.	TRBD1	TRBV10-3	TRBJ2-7	CATRRGRHEQYF	TGTGCCACCCGAAGGGGGCGCCACGAGCAGTACTTC
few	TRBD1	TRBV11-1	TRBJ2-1	CASSLTGQDFYNEQFF	TGTGCCAGCAGCTTAACAGGACAGGATTTTTACAATGAGCAGTTCTTC
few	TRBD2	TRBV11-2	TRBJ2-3	CASSLVGASGGRRHTQYF	TGTGCCAGCAGCTTAGTAGGGGCTAGCGGGGGCCGCCGCCATACGCAGTATTTT
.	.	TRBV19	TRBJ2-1	CASSIWSPSESDEQFF	TGTGCCAGTAGTATTTGGTCGCCCTCGGAGTCCGACGAGCAGTTCTTC
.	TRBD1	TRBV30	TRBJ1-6	CAWGAKGAYNSPLHF	TGTGCCTGGGGAGCGAAGGGGGCGTATAATTCACCCCTCCACTTT
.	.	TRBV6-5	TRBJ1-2	CASSYSRGVNIGGYTF	TGTGCCAGCAGTTACTCCCGGGGAGTTAATATAGGTGGCTACACCTTC
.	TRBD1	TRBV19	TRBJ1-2	CASIPGQGSYGYTF	TGTGCCAGCATTCCGGGACAGGGGAGCTATGGCTACACCTTC
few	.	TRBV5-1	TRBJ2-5	CASTREETQYF	TGCGCCAGCACGAGGGAAGAGACCCAGTACTTC
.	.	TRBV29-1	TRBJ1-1	CSVERQVNTEAFF	TGCAGCGTTGAAAGACAGGTGAACACTGAAGCTTTCTTT
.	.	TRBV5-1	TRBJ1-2	CASRQASNYGYTF	TGCGCCAGCAGACAGGCCTCTAACTATGGCTACACCTTC
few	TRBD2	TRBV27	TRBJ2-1	CASRGLAGNEQFF	TGTGCCAGCAGGGGGTTAGCGGGGAATGAGCAGTTCTTC
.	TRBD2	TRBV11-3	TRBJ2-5	CASSLDGTSGALQETQYF	TGTGCCAGCAGCTTAGATGGAACTAGCGGAGCCCTACAAGAGACCCAGTACTTC
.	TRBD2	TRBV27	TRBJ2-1	CASSWGGPLGEQFF	TGTGCCAGCAGTTGGGGGGGACCCCTAGGAGAGCAGTTCTTC
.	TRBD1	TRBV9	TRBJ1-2	CASGQGGTGNYGYTF	TGTGCCAGCGGCCAGGGGGGGACAGGGAACTATGGCTACACCTTC
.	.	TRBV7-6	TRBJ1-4	CASSSYSGATNEKLFF	TGTGCCAGCAGCTCCTACTCAGGGGCAACTAATGAAAAACTGTTTTTT
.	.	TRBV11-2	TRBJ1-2	CASSARVGNLYGYTF	TGTGCCAGCAGCGCCAGGGTAGGAAATTTGTACGGCTACACCTTC
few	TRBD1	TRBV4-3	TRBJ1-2	CASSHVTGGPPDYGYTF	TGCGCCAGCAGCCATGTGACAGGGGGCCCTCCGGACTATGGCTACACCTTC
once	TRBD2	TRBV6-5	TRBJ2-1	CASSLSGLAGGLGEFF	TGTGCCAGCAGTTTATCTGGACTAGCGGGGGGCCTGGGGGAGTTCTTC
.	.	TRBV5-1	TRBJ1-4	CASSLNGGGEKLFF	TGCGCCAGCAGTTTGAACGGGGGGGGCGAAAAACTGTTTTTT
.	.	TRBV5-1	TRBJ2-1	CASSLEKSEQFF	TGCGCCAGCAGCTTAGAGAAAAGTGAGCAGTTCTTC
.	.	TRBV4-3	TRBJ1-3	CASSQDKRFSGNTIYF	TGCGCCAGCAGCCAAGATAAGAGATTCTCTGGAAACACCATATATTTT
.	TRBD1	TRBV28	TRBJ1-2	CASSFRGTAPEGYTF	TGTGCCAGCAGTTTCCGCGGGACAGCCCCAGAGGGCTACACCTTC
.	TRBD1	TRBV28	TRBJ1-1	CASSPRGQGGTEAFF	TGTGCCAGCAGTCCACGCGGACAGGGCGGGACTGAAGCTTTCTTT